This T cell receptor beta chain was documented in a study of cytomegalovirus exposure and HLA in healthy donors (dated by TCRdb to 2016 to 2017). Describing the broader study: An earlier analysis of some 600 of the donors reported 276 Gb of sequence data and around 110 million unique TCR beta sequences obtained from around 170 million T cells. About 320 gigabases of sequencing data and tens of millions of unique TCR sequences were included in an early release covering over 600 HLA-typed donors. Among the roughly 410 genotyped donors, around 81% belonged to the genetic ancestry cluster associated with self-reported Caucasian donors. The study was designed to test whether signatures of past pathogen exposure could be identified by cataloging public T cell receptors. The study used immunosequencing to profile the T cell repertoires of several hundred subjects and linked those repertoires to cytomegalovirus serostatus. A separate validation cohort of 100 to 150 different subjects was used in addition to the 666-subject first cohort. High-throughput TCR immunosequencing, statistical association of individual TCRs with disease status, and machine learning were combined to predict cytomegalovirus infection status. A later analysis re-analyzed previously published TCR beta repertoires from 600 to 850 donors and added high-resolution HLA genotyping to study TCR occurrence patterns. Rather than drawing on any new phenotypic data, the later analysis identified candidate immune exposures from TCR beta sequences and the way those sequences occurred across donors. To decide whether each TCR beta V gene segment behaved as functional or pseudogenic, an earlier analysis of several hundred of the donors relied on high-throughput TCR beta sequencing. Donor age, sex, ethnicity and CMV serostatus were compiled together with the repertoire data. A later genetic analysis took genome-wide SNP genotypes for about 65% of the 666 donors and used that subset as a discovery cohort. All discovery cohort repertoires had been generated on a single sequencing platform. HLA typing covered class I and class II loci at four-digit resolution. Typing coverage differed by locus: A, B, C, DRB1 and DQB1 were typed in roughly 629-630 donors, DQA1 in approximately 520, DPA1 in around 600, and DPB1 in around 490. Because of strong linkage in the cohort, roughly five DR-DQ haplotypes were treated as single units for association and clustering. Among some 400 genotyped donors of the cohort, an average of approximately 200,000 unique TCR beta nucleotide sequences was sequenced per donor, of which approximately 18% were non-productive.

The cohort was made up of about 610 healthy bone marrow donors. At the time of sampling, every cohort member was nominally healthy, though immune exposures that went unrecorded were likely present. The donor was CMV seropositive and belonged to the group of about 290 seropositive cohort members. A peripheral blood sample was provided by each donor, and peripheral blood mononuclear cells were used for TCR beta sequencing. The Qiagen DNeasy Blood Extraction Kit was used to extract genomic DNA from the blood cell samples. A word on this clone: No cognate antigen has been identified for it. The sample holds no much larger clone one base away, and base qualities are not on file.

The research as a whole found: A later analysis associated some 17,000 TCR beta sequences with specific HLA alleles at a false discovery rate of 0.05. Correlated functional status among segregating V segments might reflect linkage disequilibrium, but an unknown experimental factor could not be ruled out. The authors suggested that the approach could potentially be generalized to other disease states and immunological phenotypes. A further reported finding was that TCR beta sequences accurately predicted the HLA-A and HLA-B alleles for most subjects in the first cohort. In a later analysis, several top co-occurrence clusters were reported to appear linked to parvovirus B19, influenza, CMV and Epstein-Barr virus. A later genetic analysis reported fewer N-insertions in productive TCRs among donors in an Asian-associated ancestry cluster than the roughly 640-donor mean. For the cohort, immune exposure information was limited to CMV serostatus. Assigning TCR associations to individual alleles was difficult when HLA alleles, especially DR and DQ, strongly co-occurred. A later analysis found that HLA-associated TCR beta chains were more clonally expanded and had lower generation probabilities than equally common non-associated chains. A cluster of highly shared sequence variants was judged likely to represent a technical artifact of the sequencing pipeline. The presence/absence analyses assumed that sequencing depth was roughly uniform across donors, and that assumption may not be true. In this cohort, only TCR beta chains were sequenced, and detectable features were limited by the absence of alpha or paired-chain data. V-gene and J-gene trimming of TCR beta chains was associated with a missense DCLRE1C variant in a later genetic analysis, and the association was replicated in an independent cohort. According to a later analysis, most CMV-associated TCR beta chains appeared to be HLA-restricted, and the HLA associations seemed to be driven largely by CMV exposure. The classifier was reported to diagnose cytomegalovirus status with high specificity and sensitivity in both the original cohort and the validation cohort. Most TCR sequences were observed very rarely across donors, whereas some public TCRs were present in many individuals. A total of 150 to 200 TCR beta chains were listed by the study as associated with cytomegalovirus. Because HLA typing was missing for some donors at each locus, association tests included only the typed subset. According to a later analysis, TCR association rates differed among HLA loci, with DRB1 alleles showing the most associated TCRs and HLA-C alleles showing the fewest. In an earlier analysis of under 600 of the donors, most TCR beta V segments were observed in productive rearrangements about 87% or about 30% of the time, broadly matching IMGT annotations. A few of the identified cytomegalovirus-associated TCR beta chains were confirmed in vitro to be specific for cytomegalovirus antigens. Because counts were too low, some 17 rarely observed V segments, including chromosome 9 orphons, were left out of the earlier analysis of 587 of the donors. Some IMGT-functional V segments, including TRBV6-2 and TRBV6-3, could not be told apart with the 87-base-pair reads, so those segments were excluded.

Via the germline V gene, CDR1 is ENHRY and CDR2 SYGVKD. V drops 3 bases and J drops 10 bases, leaving 10 bases in between. The CDR3 goes from the cysteine to the phenylalanine over 13 residues. The read is trimmed to its CDR3 DNA, 39 bases read in frame from base 1. Library method: the immunoSEQ multiplex PCR assay. The multiplex PCR relied on a mix of 60 forward primers for TCR Vbeta segments and 13 reverse primers for TCR Jbeta segments. The CDR3 region of rearranged TCR beta genes was amplified from genomic DNA by a multiplex PCR assay. The amplified TCR beta libraries were sequenced on the Illumina HiSeq System as 87-base-pair reads. On the study's bioinformatics: A later analysis counted 75 million to 100 million unique TCR beta chains across the 600 to 850 repertoires, and roughly 9.9 million of these chains were shared by at least two donors. Raw reads were error-corrected and collapsed into unique sequences with a nearest-neighbor algorithm that merged closely related sequences to remove PCR and sequencing errors. CDR3 sequences were aligned to IMGT reference sequences to assign V, D and J gene segments. For a sequence to be retained, a match of at least six nucleotides to both a V gene segment and a J gene segment was required. Rearrangements were called productive when the CDR3 lacked stop codons and stayed in frame with V and J; all others were non-productive. CDR3 was defined by IMGT convention, running from the second conserved V-encoded cysteine to the conserved J-encoded phenylalanine. The earlier analysis of 550 to 650 of the donors excluded any sequence lacking an unambiguous match to a single V gene segment. In an earlier analysis of approximately 590 of the donors, V segments were called functional above 56.7% productive rearrangements and were called segregating when the between-donor standard deviation exceeded 5%. A statistical classification framework was built to diagnose cytomegalovirus status from the catalog of TCR beta chain sequences. In a later analysis, TCR nucleotide sequences were compared against IMGT/GENE-DB human TR gene sequences so that V and J genes could be assigned. The TCRdist pipeline was used in a later analysis to assign CDR3 sequences and most-parsimonious VDJ recombination scenarios. In a later analysis, each TCR beta chain was defined by its CDR3 amino acid sequence together with its V-gene family, and reads lacking a unique V-gene family were excluded. In a later analysis, fewer than 650 highly shared, low-generation-probability nucleotide sequences were removed to address suspected cross-contamination and a sequencing artifact. A later analysis calculated a clonal expansion index for each public chain from normalized within-repertoire ranks of inferred template counts. In a later analysis, generation probabilities were computed using a VDJ recombination model fitted to out-of-frame rearrangements, and the results were checked against IGoR. In a later analysis, hypergeometric tests were used to score TCR-TCR, TCR-HLA and TCR-CMV co-occurrence, with a repertoire-size bias correction applied to TCR pairs. In a later analysis, false discovery rates were estimated by permuting HLA or CMV assignments 20 times. In a later analysis, co-occurring TCRs were grouped using DBSCAN, with TCRdist sequence similarity added in when clustering inside HLA-allele-positive subsets. Co-occurrence clustering excluded repertoires with fewer than 30,000 or more than 120,000 public chains, plus five with anomalous nucleotide sharing. Imported from immuneACCESS, the table was reduced by TCRdb to in-frame sequences with V and J called. These copies leave out some clones; in studies compared against another copy, an unresolved V gene accounts for under half, and the cause of the remainder is not known. D and trimming were read from the DNA, whereas the V and J calls and clone size are those reported in that table. Recorded for this sample are about 130,000 clones; roughly 82% of them occurred a single time. Approximately 13% of the sample is taken by the ten largest.

Input material: PBMCs. This sequence was found in a woman aged 55-70 years in good health and CMV-seropositive. The chain was built from TRBV10-3 and TRBJ1-6, with the D gene not confidently named. The sequenced DNA: TGTGCCATCAGTGATATAATCCGGTCACCCCTCCACTTT. Translated, this is CAISDIIRSPLHF.